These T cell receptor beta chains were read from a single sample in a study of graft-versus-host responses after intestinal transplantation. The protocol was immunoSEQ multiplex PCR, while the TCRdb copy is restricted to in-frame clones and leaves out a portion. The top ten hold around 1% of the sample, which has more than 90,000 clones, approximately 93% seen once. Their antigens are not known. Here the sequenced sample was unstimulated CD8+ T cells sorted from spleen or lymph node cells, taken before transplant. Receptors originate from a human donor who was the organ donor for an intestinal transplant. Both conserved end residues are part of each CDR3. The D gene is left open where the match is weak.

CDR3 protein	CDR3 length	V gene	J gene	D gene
CAWSVDSSSGETQYF	15	TRBV30	TRBJ2-5	-
CASSWTSSYEQYF	13	TRBV7-2	TRBJ2-7	TRBD2
CASGGTRLCSLAKNIQYF	18	TRBV12-5	TRBJ2-4	TRBD2
CASSEGGEGWPYNEQFF	17	TRBV6-1	TRBJ2-1	-
CAISVYGTFYGYTF	14	TRBV10-3	TRBJ1-2	-
CASSAHRVSWFSDTQYF	17	TRBV11-2	TRBJ2-3	-
CASSHTGKTRGELFF	15	TRBV7-9	TRBJ2-2	-
CASSYWGQGLHQPQHF	16	TRBV6-6	TRBJ1-5	-
CASSPGHDSTGELFF	15	TRBV19	TRBJ2-2	-
CASSQSTGGQETQYF	15	TRBV4-2	TRBJ2-5	-
CASSPETGANTEAFF	15	TRBV18	TRBJ1-1	TRBD1
CASSLSGGRDEAFF	14	TRBV5-1	TRBJ1-1	-
CANKTMTNEKLFF	13	TRBV6-4	TRBJ1-4	-
CASSSNAGRNTEAFF	15	TRBV27	TRBJ1-1	-
CASSHDRGSNQPQHF	15	TRBV6-1	TRBJ1-5	TRBD1